One sample yielded the 17 T cell receptor beta chains listed below, sequenced in a study of T cell repertoires in cytomegalovirus infection. TCRdb reanalysed the reads using MiXCR and keeps one entry per CDR3 protein. The sample lists roughly 280,000 distinct CDR3 sequences; around 15% were seen once. The sample taken for sequencing was PBMCs. Receptor source: a human donor in good health (CMV status not recorded). Some clones in this sample may be carry-over from other donors' samples.

The rearrangement links TRBV7-9 to TRBJ2-7; D not certain. Germline assignment: CDR1 SEHNR and CDR2 FQNEAQ (reference sequence). Trimming shortened V by 0 bases and J by 2 bases, and 11 bases separated the two germline ends. This CDR3 spans 15 amino acids. The CDR3 sequence is CASSLAATGTYEQYF. The CDR3 DNA reads TGTGCCAGCAGCTTAGCGGCGACGGGTACCTACGAGCAGTACTTC.

A word on this clonotype: Given a much more abundant clone one base away, this may be a read error. The rearrangement uses TRBV5-1 and TRBJ2-4; D is unclear. CDR1 SGHRS and CDR2 YFSETQ come from the germline V gene. This CDR3 contains 14 residues. The CDR3 sequence is CASGLDGLKNIQYF. CDR3 nucleotide sequence: TGCGCCAGCGGCTTGGACGGCCTCAAAAACATTCAGTACTTC.

The rearrangement joins TRBV2 to TRBJ2-3; 7 nucleotides align to TRBD1. The V and J ends lost 4 bases and 4 bases, in that order; junction bases with no gene match: 8. The CDR3 has 15 amino acids. Per the germline V gene, CDR1 is SNHLY and CDR2 is FYNNEI. The CDR3 is CASSGRGRGPDTQYF. CDR3 coding DNA: TGTGCCAGCAGTGGCCGGGGAAGGGGGCCAGATACGCAGTATTTT.

This clonotype was detected only a few times. The chain uses TRBV2 and TRBJ2-3, with D unresolved. Trimming removed 5 bases from V and 2 bases from J, with 17 bases in between. Germline CDR1 is SNHLY and CDR2 is FYNNEI. The CDR3 totals 16 residues. DNA of the CDR3: TGTGCCAGCAGTTTAACCCTCGACCCTTCCACAGATACGCAGTATTTT. It yields the protein CASSLTLDPSTDTQYF.

This clonotype was detected only a few times. The J gene is TRBJ1-1, the V gene TRBV6-6; no definite D call. The CDR3 has 14 amino acids. Germline CDR1 reads MNHNY; CDR2 reads SVGAGI (reference sequence). V was clipped by 6 bases and J by 1 base, with 12 bases between them. In DNA, the CDR3 is TGTGCCAGCAGCCGCGAAGCTTCGAACACTGAAGCTTTCTTT. Protein sequence: CASSREASNTEAFF.

The sample holds many counts of this clonotype. The chain couples TRBV12-3 or TRBV12-4 to TRBJ1-2; D perhaps matches TRBD1 (5 bases). Trimming took off 6 bases at V and 4 bases at J, with 15 bases between the two ends. The CDR3 spans 14 residues. The CDR3 region has the DNA TGTGCCAGCAGCCCGGGACGGAACCCCTATGGCTACACCTTC. It encodes CASSPGRNPYGYTF.

This clonotype was observed at least ten times. The CDR3 sequence: CASSLKGVGTEAFF. CDR3 DNA sequence: TGTGCCAGCAGCTTAAAGGGTGTGGGCACTGAAGCTTTCTTT. The chain employs TRBV7-3 and TRBJ1-1; D is undetermined. Germline CDR1 SGHTA, CDR2 FQGTGA. The length of the CDR3 is 14 residues. Between the trimmed V and J ends, which lost 1 base and 4 bases, there was a span of 10 bases.

This clonotype has at least ten counts. The chain is built from TRBV7-9 and TRBJ2-5, with 8 bases identical to TRBD2. The germline gives CDR1 SEHNR, CDR2 FQNEAQ (reference sequence). There are 19 residues in the CDR3. Unmatched junction bases numbered 19, after V lost 5 bases and J lost 2 bases. This CDR3 is CASSLRSLLAGRGQETQYF. Written as DNA, the CDR3 is TGTGCCAGCAGCCTTAGGTCTTTGTTAGCGGGGCGGGGTCAAGAGACCCAGTACTTC. Full variable domain (missing parts from reference TRBV7-9 and TRBJ2-5): DTGVSQNPRHKITKRGQNVTFRCDPISEHNRLYWYRQTLGQGPEFLTYFQNEAQLEKSRLLSDRFSAERPKGSFSTLEIQRTEQGDSAMYLCASSLRSLLAGRGQETQYFGPGTRLLVL.

This clonotype was picked up many times. The CDR3: CASSLVGQGVGGYTF. In DNA form, the CDR3 reads TGTGCCAGCAGCTTAGTAGGGCAGGGAGTTGGTGGCTACACCTTC. This chain connects TRBV7-2 to TRBJ1-2, with a tentative D call TRBD1 (5 bases). The germline V gene has CDR1 SGHTA and CDR2 FQGNSA. The ends were cut back, 1 base at V and 7 bases at J, with 16 bases in the middle. The CDR3 spans 15 residues.

This clonotype was recorded a few times. This chain joins TRBV11-2 and TRBJ1-1; D is possibly TRBD1 (6 bases). The germline CDR1 and CDR2 sequences are SGHAT and FQNNGV. The CDR3 is 13 residues long. The V gene lost 2 bases and the J gene lost 10 bases, with 14 bases spanning the gap. CDR3: CASSLTWEGGAFF. The CDR3 nucleotides are TGTGCCAGCAGCTTAACGTGGGAAGGGGGAGCTTTCTTT.

Only a few counts were recorded for this clonotype. The genes are TRBV15 and TRBJ2-5, with 7 bases fitting TRBD1. The germline V gene encodes CDR1 LNHNV and CDR2 YYDKDF (reference sequence). The CDR3 loop spans 14 amino acids. J lost 3 bases, V lost 3 bases, and 4 bases had no gene match. As DNA, the CDR3 is TGTGCCACCAGCAGGTCCGGGACAGAAGAGACCCAGTACTTC. It specifies CATSRSGTEETQYF.

In its sample, this clonotype was seen many times. The chain is built from TRBV7-9 and TRBJ1-3, with D perhaps matching TRBD1 (5 bases). Trimming cost V 5 bases and J 0 bases, with 14 bases left between them. The CDR3 has 16 amino acids. The germline CDR1 and CDR2 sequences are SEHNR and FQNEAQ (reference sequence). CDR3 nucleotides: TGTGCCAGCAGCCAAGACAGCCCAGACTCTGGAAACACCATATATTTT. Its protein is CASSQDSPDSGNTIYF.

The chain links TRBV29-1 to TRBJ1-1; perhaps TRBD1 as D (5 bases). V dropped 5 bases and J dropped 1 base, with 11 bases sitting between them. This CDR3 is built from 13 residues. Germline V gives CDR1 SQVTM, CDR2 ANQGSEA. CDR3 DNA: TGCAGCGTTTCCGGGGGGGGGAACACTGAAGCTTTCTTT. Encoded protein: CSVSGGGNTEAFF. Combining the CDR3 with reference TRBV29-1 and TRBJ1-1 gives the whole variable domain SAVISQKPSRDICQRGTSLTIQCQVDSQVTMMFWYRQQPGQSLTLIATANQGSEATYESGFVIDKFPISRPNLTFSTLTVSNMSPEDSSIYLCSVSGGGNTEAFFGQGTRLTVV.

CDR3 sequence (DNA): TGTGCCAGCAGCTTAGCTACTGGGACAGGGACAAATGAAAAACTGTTTTTT. This codes for CASSLATGTGTNEKLFF. The chain couples TRBV7-9 to TRBJ1-4, with 9 bases lining up with TRBD1. The V gene end was trimmed by 0 bases and the J gene end by 5 bases; junction bases not matched to a gene: 7. The CDR3 loop spans 17 amino acids. In germline, CDR1 is SEHNR, CDR2 FQNEAQ (reference sequence).

The V gene is TRBV20-1, the J gene TRBJ1-6, with D possibly TRBD1 on 5 matching bases. V shed 0 bases and J shed 5 bases, with 11 bases lying between them. CDR1 is DFQATT and CDR2 is SNEGSKA in the germline V gene (reference sequence). The CDR3 covers 15 residues. The CDR3 spells CSARDLATDNSPLHF. The DNA of the CDR3 is TGCAGTGCTAGAGATCTCGCGACAGATAATTCACCCCTCCACTTT.

This clonotype came up many times. This chain uses TRBV7-2 with TRBJ2-7; a possible D gene is TRBD2 (6 bases). The germline V and J ends were trimmed by 1 base and 6 bases, with 22 bases remaining between them. Germline V lookup: CDR1 SGHTA, CDR2 FQGNSA. The CDR3 is 17 residues long. The CDR3, as DNA: TGTGCCAGCAGCTTAGGAAGTGGCCTAGCGTGGGGTCTCGAGCAGTACTTC. Translated, it gives CASSLGSGLAWGLEQYF.

This clonotype was seen many times. The chain recombines TRBV11-1 with TRBJ2-3, with 7 positions matching TRBD2. The CDR3 spans 14 residues. Germline CDR1 SGHAT, CDR2 FQDESV (reference sequence). Trimming cost V 4 bases and J 4 bases; bases outside gene matches: 5. The CDR3, as DNA: TGTGCCAGCAGCTCGGGGACTATGGCAGATACGCAGTATTTT. Its protein product is CASSSGTMADTQYF.